This TCR beta chain is drawn from a study of blood T cell repertoires in COVID-19. Across the study: Samples taken during acute and convalescent COVID-19 were collected in the United States, Italy and Spain. PBMCs, B-cell-depleted T cells, or T cells were the source of the cDNA or gDNA that made up the material.

In the authors' workflow: Nucleated cell number was recorded as an estimate derived from reference gene primer amplification. Produced via immunoSEQ multiplex PCR; TCRdb's table is partial and in-frame only. V, J and clone size are those of that table, while D and trimming were read from the DNA. In the table there are around 130,000 clones, about 83% of which are singletons. CDR1 is SEHNR, CDR2 FQNEAQ, per germline (reference sequence). V was trimmed by 4 bases and J by 1 base, leaving 8 bases between them. CDR3 length equals 14 residues. This sequence was found in a woman aged 45-65 years with acute COVID-19. Sequencing was done on a sample of PBMCs or T cells enriched from blood (not recorded which). V usage is TRBV7-9 and J usage is TRBJ2-4; D not resolved. The CDR3 bases are TGTGCCAGCAGCTCGGGTTTGGCCAAAAACATTCAGTACTTC. It specifies CASSSGLAKNIQYF.